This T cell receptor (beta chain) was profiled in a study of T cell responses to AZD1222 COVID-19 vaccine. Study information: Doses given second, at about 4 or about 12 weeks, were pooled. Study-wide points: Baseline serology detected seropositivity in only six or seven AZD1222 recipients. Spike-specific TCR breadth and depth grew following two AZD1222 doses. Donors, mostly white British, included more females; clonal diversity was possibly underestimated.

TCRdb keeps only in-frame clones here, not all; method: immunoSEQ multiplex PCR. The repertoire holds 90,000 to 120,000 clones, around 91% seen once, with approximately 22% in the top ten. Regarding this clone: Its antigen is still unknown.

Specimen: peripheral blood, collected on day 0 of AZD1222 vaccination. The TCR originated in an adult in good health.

Written as DNA, the CDR3 is TGTGCCAGCAGCTCCCCCCCGTTCTCTGGAAACACCATATATTTT. Encoded protein: CASSSPPFSGNTIYF. The genes are TRBV11-2 and TRBJ1-3, with D uncertain. Germline V lookup: CDR1 SGHAT, CDR2 FQNNGV. The CDR3 sequence is 15 residues long. Trimming left V 4 bases short and J 0 bases short, with 10 bases between.